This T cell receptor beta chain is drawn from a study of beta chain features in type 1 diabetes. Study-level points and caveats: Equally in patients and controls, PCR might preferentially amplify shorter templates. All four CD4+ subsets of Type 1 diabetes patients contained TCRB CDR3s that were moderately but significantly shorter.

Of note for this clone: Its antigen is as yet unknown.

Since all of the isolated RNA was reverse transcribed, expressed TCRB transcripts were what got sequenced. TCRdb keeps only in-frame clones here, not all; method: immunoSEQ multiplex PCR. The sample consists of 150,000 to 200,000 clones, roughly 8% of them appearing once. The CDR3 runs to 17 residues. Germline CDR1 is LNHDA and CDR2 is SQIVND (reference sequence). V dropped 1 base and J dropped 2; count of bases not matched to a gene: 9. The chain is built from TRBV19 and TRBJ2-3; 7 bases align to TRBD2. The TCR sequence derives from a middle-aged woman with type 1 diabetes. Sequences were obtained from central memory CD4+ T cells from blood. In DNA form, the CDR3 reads TGTGCCAGTAGTATAGGACAGAAGCGGGGAAACACAGATACGCAGTATTTT. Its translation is CASSIGQKRGNTDTQYF.